The rows below give T cell receptor beta chains drawn from one sample of a study of blood T cell repertoires in COVID-19. Sequenced by immunoSEQ multiplex PCR; TCRdb stores in-frame clones only, minus some. The table records about 81,000 clones, about 91% of them present only once. The specimen was peripheral blood. The receptor source for this set is a man in his 70s with active or convalescent COVID-19. CDR3s include the opening cysteine and the closing phenylalanine or tryptophan. The D gene is left open where the match is weak. The size of a clone is reported for some rows only, either as once, few or many, or as a class for expanded clones.

.	TRBV9	TRBD1	TRBJ2-4	TGTGCCAGCAGCGTAGGGGACAGGGAAAACATTCAGTACTTC	CASSVGDRENIQYF
.	TRBV29-1	.	TRBJ2-5	TGCAGCGTTCACTTTGGGCGAGAGACCCAGTACTTC	CSVHFGRETQYF
.	TRBV4-3	.	TRBJ1-4	TGCGCCAGCAGCCAAGATGTAATGTCAGGGGATGGGAAACTGTTTTTT	CASSQDVMSGDGKLFF
.	TRBV4-1	TRBD1	TRBJ1-4	TGCGCCAGCAGCCGTGGGACAGGGACGGAAAAACTGTTTTTT	CASSRGTGTEKLFF
.	TRBV3-1/TRBV3-2	TRBD1	TRBJ1-6	TGTGCCAGCAGCCTTCCCGGGACAGGGGGTTCACCCCTCCACTTT	CASSLPGTGGSPLHF
.	TRBV3-1/TRBV3-2	TRBD2	TRBJ2-1	TGTGCCTCACGGCTAGCGGGGGGTATCGGTAGTGAGCAGTTCTTC	CASRLAGGIGSEQFF
few	TRBV10-1	.	TRBJ2-3	TGCGCCAGCAGCATCCGACTGACCCCAGATACGCAGTATTTT	CASSIRLTPDTQYF
.	TRBV2	TRBD1	TRBJ1-2	TGTGCCAGCAAAGAGACAGGGGGCGTCGGCTACACCTTC	CASKETGGVGYTF
.	TRBV5-1	TRBD1	TRBJ1-4	TGCGCCAGCAGCACTGGGACAGGGATTAATGAAAAACTGTTTTTT	CASSTGTGINEKLFF
.	TRBV18	TRBD1	TRBJ1-2	TGTGCCAGCTCACCCTTCCACAGGGGCGACTATGGCTACACCTTC	CASSPFHRGDYGYTF
.	TRBV7-2	TRBD2	TRBJ2-5	TGTGCCAGCAGCTTATGGAGCGGGGGAGGACGTGAGACCCAGTACTTC	CASSLWSGGGRETQYF
.	TRBV5-4	TRBD1	TRBJ2-7	TGTGCCAGCAGCCCGGGACAGGGGGCTTACGAGCAGTACTTC	CASSPGQGAYEQYF
.	TRBV5-1	TRBD1	TRBJ2-7	TGCGCCAGCAGGGAGGGACAGGACAGCTCCTACGAGCAGTACTTC	CASREGQDSSYEQYF
.	TRBV5-1	TRBD1	TRBJ2-1	TGCGCCAGCAGCTCGGAGGGACAGGGGGTTAATGAGCAGTTCTTC	CASSSEGQGVNEQFF
.	TRBV28	TRBD1	TRBJ1-5	TGTGCCAGCAGCCTAATCGACAGGGATTATCAGCCCCAGCATTTT	CASSLIDRDYQPQHF
.	TRBV5-1	.	TRBJ2-3	TGCGCCAGCAGCTTGGCCAGTCAGGGGAGCACAGATACGCAGTATTTT	CASSLASQGSTDTQYF
.	TRBV7-9	TRBD1	TRBJ2-1	TGTGCCAGCAGCTTAGGGGACAGGGAGGTAGATGAGCAGTTCTTC	CASSLGDREVDEQFF
.	TRBV4-1	.	TRBJ1-1	TGCGCCAGCAGCCAAGGACAGTTGAACACTGAAGCTTTCTTT	CASSQGQLNTEAFF
.	TRBV29-1	TRBD1	TRBJ2-7	TGCAGCGTCCGACAGGGAAGCTACGAGCAGTACTTC	CSVRQGSYEQYF
few	TRBV30	.	TRBJ2-2	TGTGCCTGGAGGGCGGGGCGCGACACCGGGGAGCTGTTTTTT	CAWRAGRDTGELFF
.	TRBV4-1	TRBD1	TRBJ1-6	TGCGCCAGCAGGAGAACAGGGGATCGCGATTCACCCCTCCACTTT	CASRRTGDRDSPLHF
once	TRBV6-5	.	TRBJ2-7	TGTGCCAGCACCTTCCACGGAGGGAACTCCTACGAGCAGTACTTC	CASTFHGGNSYEQYF
.	TRBV12-3/TRBV12-4	.	TRBJ1-2	TGTGCCAGCAGTTTAAGGCAGGGCTATGGCTACACCTTC	CASSLRQGYGYTF
.	TRBV24-1	.	TRBJ1-1	TGTGCCACCAGAGGCGGGGTCATGAACACTGAAGCTTTCTTT	CATRGGVMNTEAFF
.	TRBV28	.	TRBJ1-1	TGTGCCAGCAGTTTACCCCTCAGGACCTTTTTCTTGGAGGACACTGAAGCTTTCTTT	CASSLPLRTFFLEDTEAFF
few	TRBV5-1	TRBD1	TRBJ2-7	TGCGCCAGCAGCTTGGTTTACAGGGGCGAGCAGTACTTC	CASSLVYRGEQYF
.	TRBV28	TRBD2	TRBJ2-4	TGTGCCAGCAGTCTACAAGGAATTTGGGGGGGAATTCAGTACTTC	CASSLQGIWGGIQYF
.	TRBV5-8	TRBD1	TRBJ1-2	TGTGCCAGCAGCTCCGCCGGGACAGCTAACTATGGCTACACCTTC	CASSSAGTANYGYTF
.	TRBV15	.	TRBJ2-2	TGTGCCACCAGCAGAGATCGCGGGGTCGGGACCGGGGAGCTGTTTTTT	CATSRDRGVGTGELFF
.	TRBV15	.	TRBJ2-7	TGTGCCACCAGCGGAATACTCGCTGGACAGACGTACTACGAGCAGTACTTC	CATSGILAGQTYYEQYF
.	TRBV29-1	TRBD2	TRBJ2-1	TGCAGCGCCGGGGGGTTAGAAAATGAGCAGTTCTTC	CSAGGLENEQFF
.	TRBV10-3	TRBD1	TRBJ1-4	TGTGCCATCAGAGAACCGGGACAGGGTGTTGAAAAACTGTTTTTT	CAIREPGQGVEKLFF
.	TRBV19	TRBD1	TRBJ2-1	TGTGCCAGTACCCCCCCCCAGGGGGCCTACAATGAGCAGTTCTTC	CASTPPQGAYNEQFF
.	TRBV6-5	.	TRBJ1-6	TGTGCCAGCAGGCCCCCGGGACAAAGTAATTCACCCCTCCACTTT	CASRPPGQSNSPLHF
.	TRBV27	.	TRBJ1-4	TGTGCCAGCGCCTCCAGGGCAGCTAATGAAAAACTGTTTTTT	CASASRAANEKLFF
.	TRBV7-8	.	TRBJ2-7	TGTGCCAGCAGCTCTGCGGGCTACTACGAGCAGTACTTC	CASSSAGYYEQYF
.	TRBV27	TRBD2	TRBJ2-1	TGTGCCAGCAGAAGCACTAGCGGGGGGGCCGGCAATGAGCAGTTCTTC	CASRSTSGGAGNEQFF
.	TRBV29-1	TRBD1	TRBJ2-3	TGCAGCGCAGGACAGGGCAGAGATACGCAGTATTTT	CSAGQGRDTQYF
.	TRBV6-2/TRBV6-3	TRBD1	TRBJ1-5	TGTGCCAGCAGTCGACAGGGACCCCAACCCCAGCATTTT	CASSRQGPQPQHF
.	TRBV19	.	TRBJ2-7	TGTGCCAGTAGTATCTTCCACGGGAGCTCCTACGAGCAGTACTTC	CASSIFHGSSYEQYF
.	TRBV30	.	TRBJ1-5	TGTGCCTGGGGGGAGGGACGGCACACCACCCAGCATTTT	CAWGEGRHTTQHF
.	TRBV9	.	TRBJ1-4	TGTGCCAGCAGCGTAGGGGATCGGGACATTGAAAAACTGTTTTTT	CASSVGDRDIEKLFF
.	TRBV24-1	.	TRBJ1-4	TGTGCCACCAGTGATTTGGCCGGCGGGGTTGAAAAACTGTTTTTT	CATSDLAGGVEKLFF
.	TRBV27	.	TRBJ2-2	TGTGCCAGCAGTCCATCCCGCGCAGGGTTAGGCACCGGGGAGCTGTTTTTT	CASSPSRAGLGTGELFF
.	TRBV19	.	TRBJ1-1	TGTGCCAGTAGTATTATGGGGGGATTGAACACTGAAGCTTTCTTT	CASSIMGGLNTEAFF